These 20 T cell receptor beta chains were all obtained from the same sample, sequenced in a study of CD8+CD57+ T cells in acquired aplastic anemia. Patients chosen for sequencing had CD8+CD57+ cells that had expanded, as shown by flow cytometry. The template used for profiling TCR beta VDJ and CDR3 was genomic DNA. TCRdb fed the reads into MiXCR, producing one record per CDR3 protein. The table has around 120,000 distinct CDR3 sequences, about 43% seen once. The sequenced material came from sorted CD4+, CD8+, or CD8+CD57+ T cells (not recorded which) from PBMCs. Every receptor here comes from a human donor with aplastic anemia.

This clonotype has only one observation. The chain has TRBV2 and TRBJ1-5; D gene ambiguous. The V end was cut by 4 bases, the J end by 0 bases, with 7 bases between. The CDR3 runs 14 residues. Germline values: CDR1 SNHLY, CDR2 FYNNEI. The CDR3 DNA reads as TGTGCCAGCAGTGTTGACACTAGCAATCAGCCCCAGCATTTT. Translating gives CASSVDTSNQPQHF.

The V gene is TRBV9, the J gene TRBJ1-2; the D gene is possibly TRBD1 (5 bases). Germline V gene lookup returns CDR1 SGDLS and CDR2 YYNGEE. This CDR3 has 12 residues. V was trimmed by 4 bases and J by 7 bases, leaving 11 bases between them. The CDR3 here is CASSQGGSGYTF. The DNA of the CDR3 is TGTGCCAGCAGCCAGGGAGGTAGTGGCTACACCTTC.

This clonotype showed up just a few times. The chain couples TRBV19 to TRBJ2-5; the match to TRBD2 covers 11 bases. The CDR3 has 15 amino acids. Germline V CDR1 and CDR2: LNHDA, SQIVND (reference sequence). With 9 bases clipped from V and 5 bases from J, the junction kept 11 bases outside the gene matches. Here the CDR3 DNA reads TGTGCCAGCAAGGCTAGCGGGGGGCTGGCGGAGACCCAGTACTTC. It is translated as CASKASGGLAETQYF.

This clonotype was counted at least ten times. This chain uses TRBV19 with TRBJ2-3, with D tentatively TRBD1 (5 bases). Germline V gene lookup returns CDR1 LNHDA and CDR2 SQIVND (reference sequence). This CDR3 contains 15 residues. V lost 7 bases to trimming and J lost 0 bases, with 14 bases between them. CDR3 in amino acids: CASTLTVASTDTQYF. The CDR3 bases are TGTGCCAGTACCCTGACAGTTGCTAGCACAGATACGCAGTATTTT. Variable domain in full (rest from reference TRBV19 and TRBJ2-3): DGGITQSPKYLFRKEGQNVTLSCEQNLNHDAMYWYRQDPGQGLRLIYYSQIVNDFQKGDIAEGYSVSREKKESFPLTVTSAQKNPTAFYLCASTLTVASTDTQYFGPGTRLTVL.

This clonotype was recorded a few times. The genes are TRBV11-3 and TRBJ2-2, with D unclear. The germline gives CDR1 SGHNT, CDR2 YENEEA. Trimming cost V 4 bases and J 5 bases, with 11 bases left between them. The CDR3 runs to 14 residues. In DNA form, the CDR3 reads TGTGCCAGCAGCTCAGGTTACCTTACCGGGGAGCTGTTTTTT. Amino acids: CASSSGYLTGELFF.

The genes are TRBV19 and TRBJ1-2; D perhaps matches TRBD1 (5 bases). The CDR3 extends over 13 amino acids. Germline CDR1 LNHDA, CDR2 SQIVND (reference sequence). Trimming removed 5 bases from V and 5 bases from J, with 12 bases in between. The CDR3 is CASSSQDPYGYTF. The CDR3, as DNA: TGTGCCAGTAGTTCACAGGACCCTTATGGCTACACCTTC. The variable domain in full, with the rest retrieved from reference TRBV19 and TRBJ1-2, is DGGITQSPKYLFRKEGQNVTLSCEQNLNHDAMYWYRQDPGQGLRLIYYSQIVNDFQKGDIAEGYSVSREKKESFPLTVTSAQKNPTAFYLCASSSQDPYGYTFGSGTRLTVV.

This clonotype was seen at least ten times. This chain links TRBV24-1 with TRBJ2-7; the match to TRBD2 covers 7 bases. The CDR3 runs 16 residues. Germline CDR1 reads KGHDR; CDR2 reads SFDVKD. With V trimmed by 0 bases and J by 4 bases, 8 bases remained unmatched. The CDR3 DNA is TGTGCCACCAGTGATTTGCAATGGCAGGGAGGGTACGAGCAGTACGTC. Amino acid sequence: CATSDLQWQGGYEQYV.

Turning to this clonotype: A clone one base away is much larger, so this may be a read error. The rearrangement links TRBV9 to TRBJ2-7; weak D call: TRBD1 (6 bases). Trimming cost V 2 bases and J 7 bases, with 19 bases left between them. Germline V gives CDR1 SGDLS, CDR2 YYNGEE. This CDR3 spans 15 amino acids. In DNA, the CDR3 is TGTGCCAGCAGCGTTACAGGGAGCTCCTACAATGAGCAGTACTTC. Its protein is CASSVTGSSYNEQYF.

This chain links TRBV9 with TRBJ1-4, with TRBD1 matching over 8 bases. The germline CDR1 and CDR2 sequences are SGDLS and YYNGEE. Trimming removed 3 bases from V and 8 bases from J; junction bases left unmatched: 6. The CDR3 has 14 amino acids. This CDR3 is CASSAQGAYEKLFF. The CDR3 DNA is TGTGCCAGCAGCGCTCAGGGGGCGTACGAAAAACTGTTTTTT.

This clonotype was counted at least ten times. The chain uses TRBV10-3 and TRBJ2-3, with D tentatively TRBD2 (6 bases). This CDR3 is 14 amino acids long. From germline, CDR1 is ENHRY and CDR2 SYGVKD. V dropped 9 bases and J dropped 2 bases, with 15 bases sitting between them. The CDR3 here is CAISGGADTDTQYF. For the CDR3, the DNA is TGTGCCATTTCCGGGGGAGCCGACACAGATACGCAGTATTTT.

The chain links TRBV10-3 to TRBJ1-5; possibly TRBD1 for D (6 bases). Germline V gene lookup returns CDR1 ENHRY and CDR2 SYGVKD. The CDR3 has 14 residues. V was pared by 3 bases and J by 3 bases, with 9 bases between. CDR3 DNA: TGTGCCATCAGTGACGGGGGCAACAATCAGCCCCAGCATTTT. Amino acids: CAISDGGNNQPQHF.

The count of this clonotype is one. The chain uses TRBV7-8 and TRBJ1-2, with TRBD1 identical over 7 bases. The ends lost 1 base at V and 6 bases at J; junction bases unmatched: 8. The CDR3 runs to 15 residues. Germline assignment: CDR1 SGHVS and CDR2 FQNEAQ. The CDR3 sequence is CASSLEVRGIDGYTF. In DNA form, the CDR3 reads TGTGCCAGCAGCTTAGAAGTCAGGGGGATAGATGGCTACACCTTC.

This clonotype has ten or more counts. The gene calls are TRBV19 and TRBJ1-2, with a weak D call TRBD1 (6 bases). Germline V gene lookup returns CDR1 LNHDA and CDR2 SQIVND (reference sequence). V shed 3 bases and J shed 6 bases, with 14 bases lying between them. The CDR3 has 14 amino acids. CDR3 nucleotide sequence: TGTGCCAGTAGTATCTTTCAGGGGTCTGATGGCTACACCTTC. Translation gives CASSIFQGSDGYTF.

This clonotype was detected many times. The J gene is TRBJ1-1, the V gene TRBV7-3; 9 bases map to TRBD1. This CDR3 has 15 amino acids. V was clipped by 5 bases and J by 5 bases; unmatched bases: 9. Germline-derived CDR1 and CDR2 are SGHTA and FQGTGA. DNA for the CDR3: TGTGCCAGCAGCCCTTCCGGGACAGGGCCGACTGAAGCTTTCTTT. It is translated as CASSPSGTGPTEAFF.

This clonotype was detected ten times or more. This CDR3 reads CASSLRTYTGELFF. For the CDR3, the DNA is TGTGCCAGCAGCTTAAGAACATACACCGGGGAGCTGTTTTTT. The V and J genes are TRBV7-8 and TRBJ2-2; D gene ambiguous. Trimming cost V 2 bases and J 3 bases, with 7 bases left between them. Germline V gene data show CDR1 as SGHVS and CDR2 as FQNEAQ. This CDR3 has 14 amino acids.

Note on this clonotype: A junction boundary mismatches the germline segment, possibly from a read error. The J gene is TRBJ1-6, the V gene TRBV4-1; TRBD1 aligns across 8 bases. Germline CDR1 is MGHRA and CDR2 is YSYEKL. This CDR3 comprises 16 residues. The DNA for the CDR3 is TGCGCCTGCAGCCAAGAGAACAGGGGGTCCGGTTCACCCCTCCACTTT. It translates to CACSQENRGSGSPLHF.

With respect to this clonotype: A much larger clonotype is one base distant, so this may be a read error. CDR3 residues: CASSSEQMNTEAFF. The CDR3, as DNA: TGCGCCAGCAGCTCGGAACAGATGAACACTGAAGCTTTCTTT. The rearrangement joins TRBV29-1 to TRBJ1-1; D gene ambiguous. CDR1 SQVTM and CDR2 ANQGSEA come from the germline V gene. CDR3 length: 14 amino acids.

About this clonotype itself: This may arise from a read error, as a much more abundant clone is one base away. The conserved phenylalanine or tryptophan normally closing the CDR3 is absent here, so this likely arose from a read error. Here the CDR3 DNA reads TGCAGTGCCAAGAGGCGGGTGGGGATAGAGGGCAATCAGCCCCAGCATTCT. Its protein is CSAKRRVGIEGNQPQHS. The rearrangement links TRBV20-1 to TRBJ1-5; no firm D call. CDR1 DFQATT and CDR2 SNEGSKA come from the germline V gene (reference sequence). Trimming cost V 6 bases and J 2 bases, with 23 bases left between them. This CDR3 spans 17 amino acids.

The CDR3 region is CASGESRAYEQYF. The CDR3 DNA reads TGTGCCAGTGGGGAATCTCGGGCCTACGAGCAGTACTTC. The V gene is TRBV2, the J gene TRBJ2-7, with D hard to call. The V end was cut by 9 bases, the J end by 2 bases, with 14 bases between. The CDR3 has 13 amino acids. CDR1 is SNHLY and CDR2 is FYNNEI in the germline V gene. The full variable domain, with the rest looked up from reference TRBV2 and TRBJ2-7, is EPEVTQTPSHQVTQMGQEVILRCVPISNHLYFYWYRQILGQKVEFLVSFYNNEISEKSEIFDDQFSVERPDGSNFTLKIRSTKLEDSAMYFCASGESRAYEQYFGPGTRLTVT.

The V and J genes are TRBV29-1 and TRBJ1-2, with TRBD1 identical over 9 bases. Trimming removed 4 bases from V and 0 bases from J; junction bases left unmatched: 3. CDR1 is SQVTM and CDR2 is ANQGSEA in the germline V gene. The CDR3 consists of 14 residues. CDR3 DNA: TGCAGCGTTGGGACAGGGGAAGCTAACTATGGCTACACCTTC. It translates to CSVGTGEANYGYTF.